This T cell receptor beta chain was documented in a study of blood T cell repertoires in COVID-19. Study details: The United States, Italy and Spain supplied acute and convalescent COVID-19 samples.

TCRdb keeps only in-frame clones here, not all; method: immunoSEQ multiplex PCR. The sample carries 100,000 to 150,000 clones, 70% to 90% recorded once. Clinical history reported by participants formed the basis on which cohorts were assigned. The CDR3 is 15 residues long. CDR1 and CDR2 from the germline V gene are SGHNT and YENEEA. Trimming stripped 3 bases from V and 0 bases from J, with 9 bases between. The material sequenced was PBMCs or T cells enriched from blood (not recorded which). V and J are TRBV11-3 and TRBJ1-3; D gene unclear. The receptor was derived from a woman in her forties or fifties who had recovered from COVID-19. CDR3 nucleotide sequence: TGTGCCAGCAGCTTTTCCGTGAGCTCTGGAAACACCATATATTTT. This codes for CASSFSVSSGNTIYF. The whole variable domain, remainder taken from reference TRBV11-3 and TRBJ1-3, is EAGVVQSPRYKIIEKKQPVAFWCNPISGHNTLYWYLQNLGQGPELLIRYENEEAVDDSQLPKDRFSAERLKGVDSTLKIQPAELGDSAVYLCASSFSVSSGNTIYFGEGSWLTVV.